The clone carrying this T cell receptor (beta chain) has more than one count but fewer than ten. As yet, its antigen is unknown. This record belongs to a study of tumor-infiltrating lymphocytes in localized non-small cell lung cancer. Study in general: Tumor tissue and non-adjacent uninvolved lung came from each patient.

General study results and limits: TCR sequencing covered a subset of patients with enough tissue. TCRbeta sequencing showed higher T cell infiltration in tumors than uninvolved lung. Different pieces of the same tissue went to different assays, confounding technical variation with intratumor heterogeneity.

Method: immunoSEQ multiplex PCR; TCRdb's copy keeps in-frame clones and lacks some. The repertoire holds around 12,000 clones, with around 85% as singletons. V lost 0 bases to trimming and J lost 5 bases, with 10 bases between them. Germline loops: CDR1 MGHRA, CDR2 YSYEKL. CDR3 size: 14 residues. The sequenced material came from uninvolved lung tissue not adjacent to the tumor. The genes are TRBV4-1 and TRBJ2-5; D gene uncertain. The clonotype originates from a human donor with non-small cell lung cancer. For the CDR3, the DNA is TGCGCCAGCAGCCAAGAGACTCTTGGGGAGACCCAGTACTTC. It is translated as CASSQETLGETQYF.